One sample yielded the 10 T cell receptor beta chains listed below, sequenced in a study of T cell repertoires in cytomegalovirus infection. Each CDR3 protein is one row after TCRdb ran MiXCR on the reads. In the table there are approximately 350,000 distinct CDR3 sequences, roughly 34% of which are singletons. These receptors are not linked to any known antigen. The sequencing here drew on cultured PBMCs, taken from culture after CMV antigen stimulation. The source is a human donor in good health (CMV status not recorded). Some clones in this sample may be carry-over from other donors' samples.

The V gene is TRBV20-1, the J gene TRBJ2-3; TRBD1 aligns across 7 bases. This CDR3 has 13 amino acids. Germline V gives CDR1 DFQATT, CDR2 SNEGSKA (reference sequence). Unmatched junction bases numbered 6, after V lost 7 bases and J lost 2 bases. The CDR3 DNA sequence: TGCAGTGTCCCGGGACAGATCACAGATACGCAGTATTTT. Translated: CSVPGQITDTQYF.

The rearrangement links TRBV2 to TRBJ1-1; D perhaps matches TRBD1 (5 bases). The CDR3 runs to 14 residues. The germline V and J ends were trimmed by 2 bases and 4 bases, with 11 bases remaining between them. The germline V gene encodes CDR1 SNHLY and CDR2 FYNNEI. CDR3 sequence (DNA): TGTGCCAGCAGTGAATGGGACGACGGCACTGAAGCTTTCTTT. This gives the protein CASSEWDDGTEAFF.

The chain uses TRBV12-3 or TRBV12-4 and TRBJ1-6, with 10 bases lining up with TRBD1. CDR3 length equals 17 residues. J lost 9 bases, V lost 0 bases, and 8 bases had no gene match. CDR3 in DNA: TGTGCCAGCAGTTTAGCTCGACAGGGGGCAGGGTTTTCACCCCTCCACTTT. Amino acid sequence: CASSLARQGAGFSPLHF.

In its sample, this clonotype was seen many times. CDR3 sequence: CASSSGAQGLNTEAFF. CDR3 sequence (DNA): TGTGCCAGTAGCTCCGGTGCTCAGGGATTGAACACTGAAGCTTTCTTT. The chain is built from TRBV19 and TRBJ1-1; D is perhaps TRBD1 (5 bases). The CDR3 contains 16 residues. The V gene's germline CDR1 is LNHDA and CDR2 SQIVND (reference sequence). V dropped 6 bases and J dropped 0 bases, with 17 bases sitting between them.

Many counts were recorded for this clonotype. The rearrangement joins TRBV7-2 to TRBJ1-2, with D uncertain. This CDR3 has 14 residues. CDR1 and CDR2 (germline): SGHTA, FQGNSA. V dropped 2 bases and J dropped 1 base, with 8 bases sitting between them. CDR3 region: CASSLRTVNYGYTF. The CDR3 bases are TGTGCCAGCAGCTTACGTACAGTTAACTATGGCTACACCTTC.

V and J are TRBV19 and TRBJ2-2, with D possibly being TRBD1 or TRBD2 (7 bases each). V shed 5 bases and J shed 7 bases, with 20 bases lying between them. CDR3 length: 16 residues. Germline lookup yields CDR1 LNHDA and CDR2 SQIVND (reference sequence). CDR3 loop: CASSSSTGPSGGELFF. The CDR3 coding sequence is TGTGCCAGTAGTTCGTCGACAGGGCCTAGCGGCGGGGAGCTGTTTTTT. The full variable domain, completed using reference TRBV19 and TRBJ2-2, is DGGITQSPKYLFRKEGQNVTLSCEQNLNHDAMYWYRQDPGQGLRLIYYSQIVNDFQKGDIAEGYSVSREKKESFPLTVTSAQKNPTAFYLCASSSSTGPSGGELFFGEGSRLTVL.

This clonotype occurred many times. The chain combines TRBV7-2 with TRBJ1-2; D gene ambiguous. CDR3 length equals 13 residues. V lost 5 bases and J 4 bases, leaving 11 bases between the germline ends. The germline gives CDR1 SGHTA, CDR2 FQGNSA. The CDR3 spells CASSQNGLYGYTF. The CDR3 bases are TGTGCCAGCAGCCAGAACGGGCTCTATGGCTACACCTTC.

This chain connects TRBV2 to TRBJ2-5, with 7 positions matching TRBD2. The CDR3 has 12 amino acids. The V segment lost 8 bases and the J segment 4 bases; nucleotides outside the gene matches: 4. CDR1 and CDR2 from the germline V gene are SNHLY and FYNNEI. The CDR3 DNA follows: TGTGCCAGCGGGGGGGAGGGAGAGACCCAGTACTTC. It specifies CASGGEGETQYF.

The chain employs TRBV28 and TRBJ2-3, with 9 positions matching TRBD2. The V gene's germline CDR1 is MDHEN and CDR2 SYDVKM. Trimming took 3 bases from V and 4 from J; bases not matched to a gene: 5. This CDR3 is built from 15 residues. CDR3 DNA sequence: TGTGCCAGCAGTTTGGGTAGCGGGAGTGCAGATACGCAGTATTTT. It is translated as CASSLGSGSADTQYF.

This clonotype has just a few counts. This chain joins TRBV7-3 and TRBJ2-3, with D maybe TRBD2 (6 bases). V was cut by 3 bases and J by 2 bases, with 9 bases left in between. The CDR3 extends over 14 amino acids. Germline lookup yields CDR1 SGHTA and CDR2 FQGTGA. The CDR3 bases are TGTGCCAGCAGCTTCGCGGGGAACACAGATACGCAGTATTTT. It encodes CASSFAGNTDTQYF.